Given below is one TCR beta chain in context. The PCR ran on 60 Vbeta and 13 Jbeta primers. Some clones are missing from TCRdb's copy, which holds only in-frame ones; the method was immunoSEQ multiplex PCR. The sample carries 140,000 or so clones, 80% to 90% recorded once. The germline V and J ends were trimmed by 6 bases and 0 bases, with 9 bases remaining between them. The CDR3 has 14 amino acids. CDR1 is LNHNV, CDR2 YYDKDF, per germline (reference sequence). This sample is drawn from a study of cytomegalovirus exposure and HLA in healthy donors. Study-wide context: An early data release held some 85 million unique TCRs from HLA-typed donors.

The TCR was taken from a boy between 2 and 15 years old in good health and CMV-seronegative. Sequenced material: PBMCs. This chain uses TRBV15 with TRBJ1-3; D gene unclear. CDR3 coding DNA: TGTGCCACCAGTAAAACAGCCTCTGGAAACACCATATATTTT. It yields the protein CATSKTASGNTIYF.